This T cell receptor (beta chain) was sequenced in a study of T-cell reconstitution after alpha-beta-depleted transplantation in children. The table lists this clonotype with a few counts. V dropped 5 bases and J dropped 6 bases, with 7 bases sitting between them. The CDR3 totals 11 residues. CDR1 KGHDR and CDR2 SFDVKD come from the germline V gene. Preparing the TCRbeta library involved the use of unique molecular identifiers. TCRdb redid the calling of the PCR reads with MiXCR, one entry per CDR3 protein. The table lists about 400,000 distinct CDR3 sequences, roughly 22% of them singletons. The rearrangement uses TRBV24-1 and TRBJ2-7, with D unresolved. Specimen: PBMCs from the stem cell graft donor, collected from the stem cell graft. The TCR originated in a human donor who donated a stem cell graft to a child with acute myeloid leukemia. The CDR3 loop is CATSAWGEQYF. DNA for the CDR3: TGTGCCACCAGTGCCTGGGGCGAGCAGTACTTC.